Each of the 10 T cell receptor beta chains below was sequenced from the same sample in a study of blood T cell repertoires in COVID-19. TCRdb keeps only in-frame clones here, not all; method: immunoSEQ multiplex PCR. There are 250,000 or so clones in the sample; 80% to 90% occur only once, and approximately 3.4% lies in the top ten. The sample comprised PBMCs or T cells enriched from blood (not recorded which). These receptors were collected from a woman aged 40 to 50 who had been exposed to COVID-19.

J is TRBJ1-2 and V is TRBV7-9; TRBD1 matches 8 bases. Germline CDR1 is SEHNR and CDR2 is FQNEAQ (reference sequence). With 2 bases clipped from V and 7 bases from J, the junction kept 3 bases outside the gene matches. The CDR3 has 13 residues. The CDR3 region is CASSLSGGLGYTF. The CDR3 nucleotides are TGTGCCAGCAGCTTATCAGGGGGCCTTGGCTACACCTTC.

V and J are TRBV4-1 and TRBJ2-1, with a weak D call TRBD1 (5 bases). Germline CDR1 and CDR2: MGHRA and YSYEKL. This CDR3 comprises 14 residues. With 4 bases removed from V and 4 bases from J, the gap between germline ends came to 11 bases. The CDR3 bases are TGCGCCAGCAGCCTTGGGGCGAATTACAATGAGCAGTTCTTC. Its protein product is CASSLGANYNEQFF.

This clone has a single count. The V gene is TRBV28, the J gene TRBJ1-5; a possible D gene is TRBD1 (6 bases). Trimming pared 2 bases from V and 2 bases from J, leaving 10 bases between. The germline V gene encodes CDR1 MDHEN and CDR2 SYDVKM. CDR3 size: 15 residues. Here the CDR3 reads CASSLPPGGNQPQHF. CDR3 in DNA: TGTGCCAGCAGTTTACCCCCAGGGGGCAATCAGCCCCAGCATTTT.

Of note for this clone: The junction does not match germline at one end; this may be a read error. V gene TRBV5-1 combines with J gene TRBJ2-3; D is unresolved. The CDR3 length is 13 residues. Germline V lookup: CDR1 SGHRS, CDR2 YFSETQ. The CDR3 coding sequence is TGTGCCAGCAGCTCCGAGGTCCGGGATACGCAGTATTTT. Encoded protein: CASSSEVRDTQYF.

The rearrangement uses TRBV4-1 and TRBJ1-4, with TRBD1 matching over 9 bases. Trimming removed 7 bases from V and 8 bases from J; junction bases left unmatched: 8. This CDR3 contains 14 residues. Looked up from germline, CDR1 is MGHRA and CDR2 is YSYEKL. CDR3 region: CASKGTGPTEKLFF. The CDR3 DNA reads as TGCGCCAGCAAAGGGACAGGGCCCACCGAAAAACTGTTTTTT.

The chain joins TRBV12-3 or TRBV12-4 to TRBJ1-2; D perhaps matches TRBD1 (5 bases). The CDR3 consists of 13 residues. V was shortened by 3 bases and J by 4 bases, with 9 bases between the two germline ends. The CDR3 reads CASSFLRAYGYTF. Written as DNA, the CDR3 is TGTGCCAGCAGTTTCCTCAGGGCCTATGGCTACACCTTC.

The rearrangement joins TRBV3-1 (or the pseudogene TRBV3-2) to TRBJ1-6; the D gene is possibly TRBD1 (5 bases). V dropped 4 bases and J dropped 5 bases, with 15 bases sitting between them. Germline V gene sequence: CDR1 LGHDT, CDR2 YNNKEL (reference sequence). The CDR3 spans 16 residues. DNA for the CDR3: TGTGCCAGCAGCCCCTCTGTTAGGGGCGATAATTCACCCCTCCACTTT. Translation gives CASSPSVRGDNSPLHF.

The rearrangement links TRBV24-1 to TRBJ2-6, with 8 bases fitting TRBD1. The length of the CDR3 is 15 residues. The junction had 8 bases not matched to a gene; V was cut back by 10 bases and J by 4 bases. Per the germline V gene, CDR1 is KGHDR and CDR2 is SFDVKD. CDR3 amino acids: CATSRTGTGANVLTF. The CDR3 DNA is TGTGCCACTTCCAGGACAGGGACCGGGGCCAACGTCCTGACTTTC.

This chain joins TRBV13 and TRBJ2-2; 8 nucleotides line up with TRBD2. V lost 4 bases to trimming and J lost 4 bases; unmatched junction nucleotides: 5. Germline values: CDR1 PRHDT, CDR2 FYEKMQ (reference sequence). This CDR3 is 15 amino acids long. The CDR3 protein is CASSSTSGLTGELFF. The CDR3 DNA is TGTGCCAGCAGCTCTACTAGCGGTCTCACCGGGGAGCTGTTTTTT.

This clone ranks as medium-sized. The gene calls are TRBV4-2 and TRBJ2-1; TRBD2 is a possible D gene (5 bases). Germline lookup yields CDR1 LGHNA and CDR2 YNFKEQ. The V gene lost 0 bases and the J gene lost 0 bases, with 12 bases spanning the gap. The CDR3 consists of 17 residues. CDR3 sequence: CASSQDLSGISYNEQFF. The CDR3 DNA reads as TGTGCCAGCAGCCAAGATCTAAGCGGTATCTCCTACAATGAGCAGTTCTTC.